This TCR beta chain was profiled in a study of brain T cells in children with intractable seizures. As to this clone: Its antigen is unknown.

Only in-frame clones appear in the TCRdb table, and some are missing; sequencing was by immunoSEQ multiplex PCR. The sample records tens of thousands of clones, just over 90% being singletons. Study-wide findings and caveats: HCMV serostatus was not known, and viral specificity came from CDR3 similarity only.

V was clipped by 2 bases and J by 2 bases, with 10 bases between them. This CDR3 has 14 amino acids. Germline V gives CDR1 MNHEY, CDR2 SMNVEV (reference sequence). The rearrangement joins TRBV27 to TRBJ2-7, with D possibly being TRBD2 (5 bases). The sequence was obtained from a boy in the first two years of life with tuberous sclerosis and intractable seizures. The source material was peripheral blood, sampled at surgery. The CDR3, as DNA: TGTGCCAGCAGTTTACGGGGAACAGCCTACGAGCAGTACTTC. It is translated as CASSLRGTAYEQYF.